This TCR beta chain is drawn from a study of T cells after posttransplantation cyclophosphamide. Study-wide points: Tissue-infiltrating T cells from skin or gut overlapped little with blood T cells.

This CDR3 is 15 amino acids long. Germline V CDR1 and CDR2: MGHDK, SYGVNS. Deletions cut 7 bases from V and 5 bases from J, with 17 bases between. Assay used: immunoSEQ multiplex PCR; TCRdb lists only in-frame clones, some missing. The sample consists of about 22,000 clones, less than 90% of them appearing once. Treatment was busulfan-fludarabine conditioning, a marrow graft, and cyclophosphamide on days +3 and +4. Note on this clone: Its antigen is unidentified.

The receptor was isolated from a female patient in her 30s who received an allogeneic stem cell transplant from an unrelated donor, was CMV-positive, and had no GVHD. Some of the T cells may derive from the graft donor. The source was PBMCs, collected after allogeneic stem cell transplant with posttransplant cyclophosphamide. This chain connects TRBV25-1 to TRBJ1-4, with a possible D match to TRBD1 (5 bases). The CDR3 DNA reads TGTGCCAGCAAAAAGTCGGGACTGGAGAATGAAAAACTGTTTTTT. It specifies CASKKSGLENEKLFF.